These T cell receptor beta chains were read from a single sample in a study of T cell responses to AZD1222 COVID-19 vaccine. The data were produced by immunoSEQ multiplex PCR, yet TCRdb's version contains in-frame clones alone and is incomplete. The sample holds some 82,000 clones, 80% to 90% seen once. The sample here was peripheral blood, taken on day 0 of AZD1222 vaccination. Source of these receptors: an adult in good health. The CDR3 runs from the conserved cysteine through the conserved F or W. Only some rows state a clone size, as once, few, many or a class for expanded clones.

v_call: TRBV5-5; clone_size: .; cdr3_aa: CASSWRVLGENTEAFF
v_call: TRBV7-2; clone_size: once; cdr3_aa: CASSPRGWGNYGYTF
v_call: TRBV28; clone_size: .; cdr3_aa: CASRLRLGEQYF
v_call: TRBV14; clone_size: .; cdr3_aa: CASSQEWGGYGYTF
v_call: TRBV30; clone_size: .; cdr3_aa: CAWLKGVGNSPLHF
v_call: TRBV5-1; clone_size: .; cdr3_aa: CASSSDRGSAEAFF
v_call: TRBV30; clone_size: .; cdr3_aa: CAWELSGTAVPVTF
v_call: TRBV6-4; clone_size: few; cdr3_aa: CASSEGGLNTGELFF
v_call: TRBV11-2; clone_size: .; cdr3_aa: CASRRSSVTNTGELFF
v_call: TRBV11-3; clone_size: .; cdr3_aa: CASSLFGASGGQDTQYF
v_call: TRBV5-1; clone_size: .; cdr3_aa: CASSFLQNNEQFF
v_call: TRBV9; clone_size: .; cdr3_aa: CASSVVLSGAGGTYEQYF
v_call: TRBV3-1/TRBV3-2; clone_size: .; cdr3_aa: CASSHTDTQYF
v_call: TRBV29-1; clone_size: .; cdr3_aa: CSVVHGTGELFF
v_call: TRBV6-2/TRBV6-3; clone_size: .; cdr3_aa: CASSSPLPAATEAFF
v_call: TRBV7-9; clone_size: .; cdr3_aa: CASSSPGQGDGEKLFF
v_call: TRBV14; clone_size: .; cdr3_aa: CASSLSRSVNIQYF
v_call: TRBV7-8; clone_size: .; cdr3_aa: CASSGRGGTGGELFF
v_call: TRBV5-1; clone_size: .; cdr3_aa: CASSSVKGGGGYGYTF
v_call: TRBV5-1; clone_size: .; cdr3_aa: CASSLMERNRLGYTF
v_call: TRBV9; clone_size: .; cdr3_aa: CASSVYQDRDTDTQYF
v_call: TRBV30; clone_size: .; cdr3_aa: CAWSPGTALSSEQYF
v_call: TRBV6-5; clone_size: .; cdr3_aa: CASDRDRAIQPQHF
v_call: TRBV2; clone_size: .; cdr3_aa: CASSGRRQGKHF
v_call: TRBV6-6; clone_size: .; cdr3_aa: CASSRGQLDMNTEAFF
v_call: TRBV5-1; clone_size: .; cdr3_aa: CASSLTLTYSADTQYF
v_call: TRBV9; clone_size: .; cdr3_aa: CASSVDRGVSYNEQFF